This passage covers 32 T cell receptor beta chains from one sample sequenced in a study of T-cell memory formation after mild COVID-19. One entry per CDR3 protein results from TCRdb running MiXCR on the 5' RACE reads. The sample has 250,000 to 350,000 distinct CDR3 sequences; 15% to 20% are singletons. The sequenced material came from PBMCs or a T cell subset sorted from them (not recorded which). The receptors derive from a man between 18 and 35 years old who had mild COVID-19 (a few samples of this study predate the infection). Cell type and time point are not known.

The chain links TRBV4-1 to TRBJ2-1; the match to TRBD2 covers 8 bases. The CDR3 extends over 16 amino acids. The V gene's germline CDR1 is MGHRA and CDR2 YSYEKL. J was trimmed by 4 bases and V by 4 bases; bases with no gene match: 9. The CDR3 nucleotides are TGCGCCAGCAGCCGACAAATAGCGGGGACGTACAATGAGCAGTTCTTC. Translating gives CASSRQIAGTYNEQFF.

The rearrangement joins TRBV20-1 to TRBJ2-3, with D possibly matching TRBD2 (5 bases). The CDR3 runs to 13 residues. The V end was cut by 6 bases, the J end by 5 bases, with 15 bases between. CDR1 and CDR2 (germline): DFQATT, SNEGSKA (reference sequence). CDR3 protein: CSAASSAVDTQYF. CDR3 DNA: TGCAGTGCGGCTTCGTCAGCGGTAGATACGCAGTATTTT.

Only a few counts were recorded for this clonotype. The J gene is TRBJ1-2, the V gene TRBV7-6; TRBD1 aligns across 7 bases. Trimming at V came to 5 bases and at J to 8 bases, leaving 17 bases not matched to a gene. The CDR3 loop spans 16 amino acids. The germline V gene has CDR1 SGHVS and CDR2 FNYEAQ. CDR3 in amino acids: CASSAVTGLPGEGYTF. CDR3 sequence (DNA): TGTGCCAGCAGCGCCGTGACAGGGCTCCCGGGGGAAGGCTACACCTTC.

This clonotype turned up a few times. This sequence joins TRBV4-1 and TRBJ2-7, with D perhaps given as TRBD1 or TRBD2 (6 bases each). Germline-derived CDR1 and CDR2 are MGHRA and YSYEKL. This CDR3 comprises 16 residues. Trimming took 5 bases from V and 0 from J, leaving 17 bases between them. The CDR3 sequence is CASSDLRGGSSYEQYF. The CDR3 nucleotides read TGCGCCAGCAGCGACCTAAGAGGGGGGAGCTCCTACGAGCAGTACTTC.

This rearrangement joins TRBV5-1 to TRBJ2-3; D is perhaps TRBD1 (5 bases). CDR3 length: 15 residues. V shed 0 bases and J shed 3 bases, with 11 bases lying between them. Germline values: CDR1 SGHRS, CDR2 YFSETQ. CDR3 in DNA: TGCGCCAGCAGCTTGGGGGGCTACATAACAGATACGCAGTATTTT. Translating gives CASSLGGYITDTQYF. Full variable domain (rest looked up from reference TRBV5-1 and TRBJ2-3): KAGVTQTPRYLIKTRGQQVTLSCSPISGHRSVSWYQQTPGQGLQFLFEYFSETQRNKGNFPGRFSGRQFSNSRSEMNVSTLELGDSALYLCASSLGGYITDTQYFGPGTRLTVL.

The rearrangement joins TRBV6-1 to TRBJ2-7; no clear D. Between the trimmed V and J ends, which lost 5 bases and 7 bases, there was a span of 3 bases. The germline gives CDR1 MNHNS, CDR2 SASEGT. CDR3 length equals 9 residues. CDR3 DNA sequence: TGTGCCAGCAGTCCAGAGCAGTACGTC. As protein: CASSPEQYV.

This chain links TRBV4-2 with TRBJ2-2; possible D gene TRBD2, 7 bases. This CDR3 has 16 residues. Trimming pared 1 base from V and 4 bases from J, leaving 13 bases between. In germline, CDR1 is LGHNA, CDR2 YNFKEQ. CDR3 sequence: CASSQGPGGLTGELFF. CDR3 in DNA: TGTGCCAGCAGCCAAGGACCGGGGGGCCTCACCGGGGAGCTGTTTTTT.

The V gene is TRBV7-8, the J gene TRBJ2-1; 11 bases are a match to TRBD2. The germline V gene has CDR1 SGHVS and CDR2 FQNEAQ. Germline trimming cut 2 bases from V and 8 bases from J; bases unmatched to any gene: 8. The CDR3 spans 16 residues. For the CDR3, the DNA is TGTGCCAGCAGCTTAAGGGCTAGCGGGGGGAAGGATGAGCAGTTCTTC. Protein sequence: CASSLRASGGKDEQFF.

This clonotype was observed a handful of times. The chain is built from TRBV4-1 and TRBJ1-2; D gene unclear. From germline, CDR1 is MGHRA and CDR2 YSYEKL. V was trimmed by 0 bases and J by 4 bases, leaving 12 bases between them. This CDR3 spans 15 amino acids. CDR3: CASSQDRGVGYGYTF. In DNA, the CDR3 is TGCGCCAGCAGCCAAGATCGCGGGGTAGGCTATGGCTACACCTTC.

This clonotype was picked up a small number of times. J is TRBJ1-2 and V is TRBV6-2 or TRBV6-3; D remains ambiguous. The CDR3 is 11 residues long. Trimming left V 4 bases short and J 5 bases short, with 5 bases between. Germline V gene data show CDR1 as MNHEY and CDR2 as SVGEGT. The CDR3 DNA reads TGTGCCAGCAGTTTTGAATATGGCTACACCTTC. This gives the protein CASSFEYGYTF.

The chain has TRBV24-1 and TRBJ2-2; D possibly matches TRBD1 or TRBD2 (5 bases each). Germline CDR1 is KGHDR and CDR2 is SFDVKD. V was shortened by 4 bases and J by 3 bases, with 11 bases between the two germline ends. This CDR3 contains 15 residues. Here the CDR3 reads CATSEAGTDTGELFF. CDR3 DNA: TGTGCCACCAGTGAGGCCGGGACGGACACCGGGGAGCTGTTTTTT.

This clonotype was recorded many times. V is TRBV20-1 and J is TRBJ2-6; 8 positions agree with TRBD2. V gave up 4 bases and J gave up 0 bases; unmatched junction bases: 5. The germline V gene encodes CDR1 DFQATT and CDR2 SNEGSKA (reference sequence). The CDR3 consists of 16 residues. CDR3 protein: CSATSGGPSGANVLTF. The CDR3 coding sequence is TGCAGTGCTACGAGCGGGGGACCCTCTGGGGCCAACGTCCTGACTTTC.

This clonotype was observed a handful of times. The chain combines TRBV5-1 with TRBJ1-5, with a possible D match to TRBD1 (5 bases). V lost 4 bases and J 0 bases, leaving 8 bases between the germline ends. CDR3 length: 14 amino acids. Germline-derived CDR1 and CDR2 are SGHRS and YFSETQ. CDR3 region: CASSMGDSNQPQHF. CDR3 DNA: TGCGCCAGCAGCATGGGGGATAGCAATCAGCCCCAGCATTTT.

The chain links TRBV4-2 to TRBJ2-1; 8 bases match TRBD1. The V gene end was trimmed by 0 bases and the J gene end by 9 bases; junction bases not matched to a gene: 4. The germline CDR1 and CDR2 sequences are LGHNA and YNFKEQ. This CDR3 is 14 amino acids long. Here the CDR3 reads CASSQDPGGVEQFF. The CDR3 DNA reads TGTGCCAGCAGCCAAGATCCAGGGGGCGTTGAGCAGTTCTTC.

This clonotype was counted between two and nine times. V and J are TRBV20-1 and TRBJ2-3; TRBD1 agrees at 7 bases. Per germline, CDR1 DFQATT and CDR2 SNEGSKA (reference sequence). The V segment lost 4 bases and the J segment 0 bases; nucleotides outside the gene matches: 7. CDR3 size: 15 residues. The CDR3 DNA sequence: TGCAGTGCTAACCCCGGGACAGCCAGCACAGATACGCAGTATTTT. Translated: CSANPGTASTDTQYF.

The chain recombines TRBV12-3 or TRBV12-4 with TRBJ2-3; TRBD2 aligns across 7 bases. V trimming: 11 bases; J trimming: 3 bases; junction bases outside the gene matches: 8. The CDR3 runs to 13 residues. The CDR3 bases are TGTGCCTCGGGGCTAGCGGCAACAGATACGCAGTATTTT. Amino acids: CASGLAATDTQYF.

In this sample, this clonotype turned up once. This chain connects TRBV7-2 to TRBJ1-2; D is possibly TRBD1 (6 bases). From germline, CDR1 is SGHTA and CDR2 FQGNSA. Between the trimmed V and J ends, which lost 5 bases and 4 bases, there was a span of 11 bases. The CDR3 extends over 13 amino acids. CDR3 sequence: CASSIGQRYGYTF. The CDR3 DNA reads as TGTGCCAGCAGCATAGGACAGCGCTATGGCTACACCTTC. Variable domain in full (rest from reference TRBV7-2 and TRBJ1-2): GAGVSQSPSNKVTEKGKDVELRCDPISGHTALYWYRQSLGQGLEFLIYFQGNSAPDKSGLPSDRFSAERTGGSVSTLTIQRTQQEDSAVYLCASSIGQRYGYTFGSGTRLTVV.

This clonotype has only a few counts. The chain couples TRBV5-1 to TRBJ2-5; D tentatively reads TRBD1 or TRBD2 (5 bases each). The CDR3 length is 15 residues. V shed 1 base and J shed 0 bases, with 10 bases lying between them. Germline CDR1 SGHRS, CDR2 YFSETQ. CDR3 protein: CASSLTGGNQETQYF. The CDR3 DNA is TGCGCCAGCAGCTTGACAGGAGGCAACCAAGAGACCCAGTACTTC.

The gene calls are TRBV6-6 and TRBJ2-7; D ambiguous. Trimming took 6 bases from V and 4 from J, leaving 7 bases between them. Germline CDR1 reads MNHNY; CDR2 reads SVGAGI (reference sequence). This CDR3 has 11 residues. DNA for the CDR3: TGTGCCAGCAGAGGGTTTTACGAGCAGTACTTC. This encodes CASRGFYEQYF.

This clonotype appeared a few times. The chain uses TRBV10-3 and TRBJ1-6, with D hard to call. Germline assignment: CDR1 ENHRY and CDR2 SYGVKD. Trimming took off 3 bases at V and 7 bases at J, with 10 bases between the two ends. There are 14 residues in the CDR3. The CDR3, as DNA: TGTGCCATCAGTGAAACGAAAGAAAATTCACCCCTCCACTTT. Translating it yields CAISETKENSPLHF.

This clonotype has more than one count but fewer than ten. J is TRBJ2-3 and V is TRBV10-3; unclear D gene. CDR3 size: 13 residues. The V gene lost 3 bases and the J gene lost 4 bases, with 8 bases spanning the gap. CDR1 is ENHRY, CDR2 SYGVKD, per germline. The CDR3 region has the DNA TGTGCCATCAGTGAATTTCGGGCAGATACGCAGTATTTT. This translates into CAISEFRADTQYF.

V is TRBV30 and J is TRBJ2-7; tentatively, D is TRBD1 or TRBD2 (5 bases each). V lost 2 bases, J lost 1 base, and 15 bases lay in between. The CDR3 has 15 amino acids. Germline V gene lookup returns CDR1 GTSNPN and CDR2 SVGIG (reference sequence). The CDR3 DNA reads TGTGCCTGGAGTTGGACCGGGACGGAATCCTACGAGCAGTACTTC. Protein: CAWSWTGTESYEQYF.

The V and J genes are TRBV5-1 and TRBJ2-3, with D perhaps matching TRBD2 (5 bases). Looked up from germline, CDR1 is SGHRS and CDR2 is YFSETQ. The CDR3 is made up of 14 amino acids. With 8 bases removed from V and 2 bases from J, the gap between germline ends came to 15 bases. CDR3 loop: CASGPPGNTDTQYF. CDR3 coding DNA: TGCGCCAGTGGGCCCCCGGGGAACACAGATACGCAGTATTTT.

This clonotype was observed a few times. The chain employs TRBV5-1 and TRBJ2-1; 9 bases agree with TRBD2. J gave up 5 bases and V 0 bases, and 0 bases lay outside the gene matches. CDR3 length: 14 amino acids. CDR1 and CDR2 from the germline V gene are SGHRS and YFSETQ. CDR3 residues: CASSLGGGDNEQFF. CDR3 nucleotide sequence: TGCGCCAGCAGCTTGGGCGGGGGGGACAATGAGCAGTTCTTC.

The V and J genes are TRBV29-1 and TRBJ1-1; 7 positions agree with TRBD1. CDR3 length equals 11 residues. The trim removed 7 bases at V and 5 bases at J, leaving 4 bases unmatched. Germline V gene lookup returns CDR1 SQVTM and CDR2 ANQGSEA. The CDR3 bases are TGCAGCGGGGACAGAGGGACTGAAGCTTTCTTT. This gives the protein CSGDRGTEAFF.

This clonotype has only a few counts. This chain connects TRBV7-9 to TRBJ2-5; D remains unclear. Trimming cost V 2 bases and J 5 bases, with 12 bases left between them. CDR1 and CDR2 (germline): SEHNR, FQNEAQ (reference sequence). This CDR3 contains 14 residues. The CDR3 coding sequence is TGTGCCAGCAGCTTAAGGGATCATTGGGAGACCCAGTACTTC. Its translation: CASSLRDHWETQYF. Drawing the rest from reference TRBV7-9 and TRBJ2-5, the complete variable domain is DTGVSQNPRHKITKRGQNVTFRCDPISEHNRLYWYRQTLGQGPEFLTYFQNEAQLEKSRLLSDRFSAERPKGSFSTLEIQRTEQGDSAMYLCASSLRDHWETQYFGPGTRLLVL.

V gene TRBV6-6 combines with J gene TRBJ1-2, with D possibly TRBD1 on 5 matching bases. Trimming removed 2 bases at V and 4 bases at J, with 17 bases between. Germline V lookup: CDR1 MNHNY, CDR2 SVGAGI (reference sequence). This CDR3 spans 16 amino acids. This CDR3 reads CASSYLGQGESYGYTF. Here the CDR3 DNA reads TGTGCCAGCAGTTACCTCGGGCAGGGCGAAAGCTATGGCTACACCTTC.

V usage is TRBV6-6 and J usage is TRBJ1-4; tentative D call: TRBD1 (5 bases). From germline, CDR1 is MNHNY and CDR2 SVGAGI (reference sequence). The germline V and J ends were trimmed by 8 bases and 7 bases, with 17 bases remaining between them. The CDR3 covers 14 residues. The CDR3 sequence: CASYDSGGGEKLFF. The CDR3 nucleotides are TGTGCCAGCTACGACTCAGGTGGGGGTGAAAAACTGTTTTTT.

This clonotype has a handful of counts. V is TRBV12-5 and J is TRBJ2-7, with D maybe TRBD1 (6 bases). V was pared by 5 bases and J by 6 bases, with 14 bases between. The CDR3 covers 13 residues. From germline, CDR1 is LGHNT and CDR2 FRNRAP. The CDR3 region is CASGQKTGPEQYV. Written as DNA, the CDR3 is TGTGCTAGTGGTCAGAAGACAGGACCCGAGCAGTACGTC.

This clonotype was detected once. This chain uses TRBV5-1 with TRBJ2-1, with 8 nucleotides matching TRBD1. Germline loops: CDR1 SGHRS, CDR2 YFSETQ. This CDR3 region has 16 residues. Losses at the gene ends were 4 bases for V and 0 bases for J; bases not matched to a gene: 6. CDR3 sequence: CASSTTGGSSYNEQFF. For the CDR3, the DNA is TGCGCCAGCAGCACCACAGGGGGTAGCTCCTACAATGAGCAGTTCTTC.

The gene calls are TRBV24-1 and TRBJ1-6; D remains ambiguous. Germline CDR1 reads KGHDR; CDR2 reads SFDVKD. The CDR3 contains 14 residues. The ends were cut back, 3 bases at V and 9 bases at J, with 11 bases in the middle. The DNA of the CDR3 is TGTGCCACCAGTGATACCCCGCGGGGTTCACCCCTCCACTTT. This codes for CATSDTPRGSPLHF.

The V gene is TRBV18, the J gene TRBJ2-3, with D hard to call. V lost 3 bases and J 2 bases, leaving 9 bases between the germline ends. Germline CDR1 reads KGHSH; CDR2 reads LQKENI. The CDR3 length is 14 residues. The CDR3 here is CASSPPTNTDTQYF. The DNA of the CDR3 is TGTGCCAGCTCACCTCCGACCAACACAGATACGCAGTATTTT.